This T cell receptor (beta chain) was observed in a study of T-cell reconstitution after alpha-beta-depleted transplantation in children. Study outcomes and limitations: The origin of high day-60 TCRbeta diversity in some patients lay in surviving recipient T cells and thymic progenitors.

This clonotype has only a few counts. As yet, its antigen is unknown. It was with unique molecular identifiers that the TCRbeta library was prepared. Each CDR3 protein is one row after TCRdb ran MiXCR on the PCR reads. The sample contains approximately 980,000 distinct CDR3 sequences, 25% to 30% of which appear only once. Germline V gene lookup returns CDR1 MNHNS and CDR2 SASEGT. The CDR3 spans 15 residues. V gave up 6 bases and J gave up 5 bases, with 20 bases separating them. V gene TRBV6-1 combines with J gene TRBJ2-7; unclear D gene. The TCR was taken from a boy younger than two who had a stem cell transplant for SCID, so the T cells may come from the graft donor. Sequencing used PBMCs, mostly from graft donor cells, obtained 360 days after TCRalphabeta/CD19-depleted stem cell transplant. The CDR3 DNA sequence: TGTGCCAGCAGGCCGGATGGTATTCCCTCGGACGAGCAGTACTTC. Amino acids: CASRPDGIPSDEQYF.